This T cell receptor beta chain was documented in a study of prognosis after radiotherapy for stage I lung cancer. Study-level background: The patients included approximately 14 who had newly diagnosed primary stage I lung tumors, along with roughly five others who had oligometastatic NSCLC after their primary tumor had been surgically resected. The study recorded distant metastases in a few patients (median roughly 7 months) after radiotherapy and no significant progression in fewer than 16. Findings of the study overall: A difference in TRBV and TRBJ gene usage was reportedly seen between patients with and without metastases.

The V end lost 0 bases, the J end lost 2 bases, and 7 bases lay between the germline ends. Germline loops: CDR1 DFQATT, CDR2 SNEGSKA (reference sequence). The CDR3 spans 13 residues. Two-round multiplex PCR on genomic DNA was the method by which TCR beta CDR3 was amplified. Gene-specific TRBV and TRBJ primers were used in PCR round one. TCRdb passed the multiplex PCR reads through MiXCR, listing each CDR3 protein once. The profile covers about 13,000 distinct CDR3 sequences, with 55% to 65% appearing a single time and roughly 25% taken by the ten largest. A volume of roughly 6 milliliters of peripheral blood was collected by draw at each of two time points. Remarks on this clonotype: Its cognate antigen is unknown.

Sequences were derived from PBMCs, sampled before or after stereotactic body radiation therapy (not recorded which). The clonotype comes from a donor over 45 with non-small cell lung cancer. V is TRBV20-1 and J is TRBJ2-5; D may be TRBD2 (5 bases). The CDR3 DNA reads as TGCAGTGCTAGAGATACTAGACAAGAGACCCAGTACTTC. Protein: CSARDTRQETQYF.